This T cell receptor beta chain is drawn from a study of blood T cell repertoires in COVID-19. The CDR3 spans 15 residues. CDR1 MRHNA and CDR2 SNTAGT come from the germline V gene. The ends were cut back, 0 bases at V and 0 bases at J, with 8 bases in the middle. As originally analysed: Estimation of nucleated cell counts was performed using reference gene primer amplification. Sequenced by immunoSEQ multiplex PCR; TCRdb stores in-frame clones only, minus some. The V and J calls and clone size come from that table; D and trimming were worked out from the DNA. The sample shows 75,000 to 95,000 clones, 70% to 90% of them seen only once.

The source is a human donor in a cohort sampled during active COVID-19. The rearrangement uses TRBV6-4 and TRBJ1-2, with D uncertain. Sequencing used peripheral blood. The CDR3 reads CASSDSNIPNYGYTF. The CDR3 DNA reads as TGTGCCAGCAGTGACTCGAACATCCCTAACTATGGCTACACCTTC.